This TCR beta chain was sequenced in a study of early T cells in non-severe SARS-CoV-2 infection. Study in general: The chains were unpaired, and the sequenced material was bulk RNA from unsorted whole blood. Study-level points and caveats: The matching step, a VDJdb search, favored anti-spike CD8 responses and missed private and CD4 specificities.

A remark on this clonotype: The antigen is undetermined.

The library protocol tagged individual cDNA molecules with unique molecular identifiers. TCRdb called the 5' RACE reads again in MiXCR, with one record for every CDR3 protein. Of roughly 54,000 distinct CDR3 sequences listed, about 8% are singletons. With 6 bases clipped from V and 6 bases from J, the junction kept 3 bases outside the gene matches. This CDR3 has 14 amino acids. This receptor was taken from an adult who was a healthcare worker with PCR-confirmed SARS-CoV-2 infection or an uninfected control (not recorded which). The source material was whole blood, sampled at baseline. The chain recombines TRBV12-3 or TRBV12-4 with TRBJ2-1; 12 positions match TRBD2. The CDR3: CASSWTSGVNEQFF. The CDR3 DNA is TGTGCCAGCAGCTGGACTAGCGGGGTCAATGAGCAGTTCTTC.